Sequencing of this T cell receptor (beta chain) was carried out in a study of radiotherapy plus CTLA-4 blockade in lung cancer. Across the whole study: The study recorded objective responses in roughly 18% of patients and disease control in about 31%.

This CDR3 has 15 amino acids. Germline-derived CDR1 and CDR2 are MDHEN and SYDVKM. Deletions cut 3 bases from V and 2 bases from J, with 11 bases between. As to this clone: The antigen remains unidentified.

Some clones are missing from TCRdb's copy, which holds only in-frame ones; the method was immunoSEQ multiplex PCR. The repertoire holds about 68,000 clones, with 79% as singletons. Overall study findings and caveats: Radiotherapy was combined with ipilimumab, and tumor-derived TCR clones then expanded in blood.

Those with chemo-refractory metastatic non-small-cell lung cancer were treated with focal radiation combined with CTLA-4 blockade using ipilimumab. This chain links TRBV28 with TRBJ1-5, with a possible D match to TRBD1 (6 bases). This TCR was recovered from a human donor with non-small cell lung cancer who had a complete response to radiotherapy plus ipilimumab. This specimen was peripheral blood, taken from a patient treated with radiotherapy plus ipilimumab. CDR3 in amino acids: CASSFRQGRNQPQHF. The DNA for the CDR3 is TGTGCCAGCAGTTTCCGGCAGGGGCGCAATCAGCCCCAGCATTTT.